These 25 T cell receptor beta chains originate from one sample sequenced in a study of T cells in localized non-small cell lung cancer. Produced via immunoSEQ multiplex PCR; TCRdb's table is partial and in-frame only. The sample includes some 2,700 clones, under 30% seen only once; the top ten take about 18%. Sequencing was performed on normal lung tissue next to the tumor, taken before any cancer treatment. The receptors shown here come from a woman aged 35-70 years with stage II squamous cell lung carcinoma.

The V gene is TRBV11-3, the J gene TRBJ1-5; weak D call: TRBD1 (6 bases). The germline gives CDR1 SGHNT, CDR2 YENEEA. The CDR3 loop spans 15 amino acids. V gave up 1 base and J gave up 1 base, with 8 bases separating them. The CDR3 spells CASSLGGRSNQPQHF. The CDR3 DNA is TGTGCCAGCAGCTTAGGGGGGCGGAGCAATCAGCCCCAGCATTTT.

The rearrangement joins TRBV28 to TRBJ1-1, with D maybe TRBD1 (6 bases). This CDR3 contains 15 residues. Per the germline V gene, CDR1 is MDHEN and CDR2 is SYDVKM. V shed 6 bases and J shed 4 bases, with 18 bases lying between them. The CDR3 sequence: CASSLTTRTATEAFF. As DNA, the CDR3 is TGTGCCAGCAGCCTAACAACGCGGACAGCCACTGAAGCTTTCTTT.

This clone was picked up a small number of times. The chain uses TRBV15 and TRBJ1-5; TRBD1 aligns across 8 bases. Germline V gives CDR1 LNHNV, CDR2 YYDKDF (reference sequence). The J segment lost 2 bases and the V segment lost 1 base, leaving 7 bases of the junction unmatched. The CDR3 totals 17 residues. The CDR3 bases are TGTGCCACCAGCAGAGTTCAGGGGGCTCGGGGCAATCAGCCCCAGCATTTT. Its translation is CATSRVQGARGNQPQHF.

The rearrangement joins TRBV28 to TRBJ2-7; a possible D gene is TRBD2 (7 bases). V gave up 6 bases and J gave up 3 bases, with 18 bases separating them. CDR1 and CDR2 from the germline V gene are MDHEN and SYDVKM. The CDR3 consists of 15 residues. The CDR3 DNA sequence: TGTGCCAGCAGCCACCGGGGGGCAGGGAGCTACGAGCAGTACTTC. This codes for CASSHRGAGSYEQYF.

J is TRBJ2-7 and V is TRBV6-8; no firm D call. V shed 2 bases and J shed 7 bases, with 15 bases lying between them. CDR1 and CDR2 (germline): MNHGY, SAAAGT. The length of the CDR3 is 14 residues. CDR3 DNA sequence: TGTGCCAGCAGTTACGCAGAGTGGGGATGGGAGCAGTACTTC. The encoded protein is CASSYAEWGWEQYF.

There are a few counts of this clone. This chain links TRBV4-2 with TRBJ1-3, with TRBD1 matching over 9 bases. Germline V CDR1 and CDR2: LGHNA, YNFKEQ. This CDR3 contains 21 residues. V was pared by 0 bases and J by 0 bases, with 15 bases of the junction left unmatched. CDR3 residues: CASSQETVGQGRLSSGNTIYF. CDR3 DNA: TGTGCCAGCAGCCAAGAAACGGTAGGACAGGGGCGCTTAAGCTCTGGAAACACCATATATTTT.

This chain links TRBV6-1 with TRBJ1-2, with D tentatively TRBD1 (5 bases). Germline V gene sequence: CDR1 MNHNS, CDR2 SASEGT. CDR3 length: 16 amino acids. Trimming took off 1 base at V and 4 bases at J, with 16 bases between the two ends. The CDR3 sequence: CASSEDQGRVLYGYTF. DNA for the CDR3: TGTGCCAGCAGTGAAGATCAGGGCAGGGTACTCTATGGCTACACCTTC.

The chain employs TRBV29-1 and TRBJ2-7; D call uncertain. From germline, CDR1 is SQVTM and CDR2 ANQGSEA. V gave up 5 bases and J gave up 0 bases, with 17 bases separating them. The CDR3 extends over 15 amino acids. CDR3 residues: CSVPGSGSSSYEQYF. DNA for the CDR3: TGCAGCGTTCCTGGGTCAGGTTCGAGCTCCTACGAGCAGTACTTC.

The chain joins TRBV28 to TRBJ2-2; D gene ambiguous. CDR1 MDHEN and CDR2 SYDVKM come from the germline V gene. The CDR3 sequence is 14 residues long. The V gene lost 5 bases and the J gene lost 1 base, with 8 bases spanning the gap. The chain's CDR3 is CASSPSRNTGELFF. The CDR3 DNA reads TGTGCCAGCAGTCCCAGTAGGAACACCGGGGAGCTGTTTTTT.

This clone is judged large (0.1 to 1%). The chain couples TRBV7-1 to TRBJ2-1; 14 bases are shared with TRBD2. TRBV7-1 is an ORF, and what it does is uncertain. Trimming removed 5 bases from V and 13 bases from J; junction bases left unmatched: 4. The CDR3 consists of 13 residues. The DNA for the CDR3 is TGTGCCAGCAGCCTGGGACTAGCGGGAGAACAGTTCTTC. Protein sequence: CASSLGLAGEQFF.

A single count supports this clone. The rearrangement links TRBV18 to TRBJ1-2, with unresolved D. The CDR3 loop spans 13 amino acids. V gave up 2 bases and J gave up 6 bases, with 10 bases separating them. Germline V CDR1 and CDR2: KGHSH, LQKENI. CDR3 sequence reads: CASSPTRGDGYTF. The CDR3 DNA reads TGTGCCAGCTCACCAACTCGCGGCGATGGCTACACCTTC.

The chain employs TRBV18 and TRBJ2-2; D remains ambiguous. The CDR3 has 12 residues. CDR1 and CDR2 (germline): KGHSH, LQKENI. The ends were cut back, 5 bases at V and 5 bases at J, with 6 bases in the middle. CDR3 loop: CASSAATGELFF. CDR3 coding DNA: TGTGCCAGCTCAGCTGCGACCGGGGAGCTGTTTTTT.

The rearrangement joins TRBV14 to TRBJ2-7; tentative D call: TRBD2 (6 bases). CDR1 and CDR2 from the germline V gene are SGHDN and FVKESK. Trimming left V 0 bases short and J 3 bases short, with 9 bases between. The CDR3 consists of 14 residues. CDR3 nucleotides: TGTGCCAGCAGCCAAGATCGGGAGAGCTACGAGCAGTACTTC. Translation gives CASSQDRESYEQYF.

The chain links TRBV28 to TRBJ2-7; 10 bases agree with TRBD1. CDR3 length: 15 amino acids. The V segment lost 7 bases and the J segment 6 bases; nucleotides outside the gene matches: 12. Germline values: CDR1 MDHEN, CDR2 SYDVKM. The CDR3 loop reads CASKTTGGIYPEQYF. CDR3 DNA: TGTGCCAGCAAGACGACAGGGGGCATTTATCCCGAGCAGTACTTC.

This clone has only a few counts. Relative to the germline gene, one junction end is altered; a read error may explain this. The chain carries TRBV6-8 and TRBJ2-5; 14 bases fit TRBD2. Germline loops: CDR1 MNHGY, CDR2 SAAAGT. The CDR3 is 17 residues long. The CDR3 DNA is TGTGCCATCAGTTTGGGACTAGCGGGAGCGAAACAAGAGACCCAGTACTTC. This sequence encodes CAISLGLAGAKQETQYF.

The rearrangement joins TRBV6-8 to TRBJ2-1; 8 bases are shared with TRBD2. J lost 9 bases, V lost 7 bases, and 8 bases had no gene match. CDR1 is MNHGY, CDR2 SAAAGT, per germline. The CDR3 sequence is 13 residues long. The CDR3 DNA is TGTGCCAGCACGGAAGCGGGAGTGCTTGAGCAGTTCTTC. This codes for CASTEAGVLEQFF.

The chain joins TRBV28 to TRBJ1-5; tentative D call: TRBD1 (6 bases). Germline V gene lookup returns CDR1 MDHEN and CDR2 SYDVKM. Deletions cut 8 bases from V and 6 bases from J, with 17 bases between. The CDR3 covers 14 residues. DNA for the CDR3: TGTGCCAGCTCTCCCCGGGGGGCCGGTCAGCCCCAGCATTTT. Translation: CASSPRGAGQPQHF.

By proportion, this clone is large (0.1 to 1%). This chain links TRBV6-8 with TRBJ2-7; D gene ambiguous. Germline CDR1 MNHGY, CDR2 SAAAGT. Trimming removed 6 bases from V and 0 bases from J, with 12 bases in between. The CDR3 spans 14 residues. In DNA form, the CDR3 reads TGTGCCAGCAGGCCGTATATCGGCTCCTACGAGCAGTACTTC. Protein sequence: CASRPYIGSYEQYF.

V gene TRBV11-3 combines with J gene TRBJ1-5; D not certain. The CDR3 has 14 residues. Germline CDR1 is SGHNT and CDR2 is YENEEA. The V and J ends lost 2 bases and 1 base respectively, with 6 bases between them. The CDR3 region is CASSLRQSNQPQHF. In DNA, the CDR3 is TGTGCCAGCAGCTTACGACAAAGCAATCAGCCCCAGCATTTT.

The CDR3 DNA sequence: TGTGCCAGCAGCTTAGGACAGGGGGCAAGCACAGATACGCAGTATTTT. Encoded protein: CASSLGQGASTDTQYF. The chain combines TRBV13 with TRBJ2-3; TRBD1 matches at 9 bases. Per the germline V gene, CDR1 is PRHDT and CDR2 is FYEKMQ (reference sequence). The length of the CDR3 is 16 residues. V was clipped by 0 bases and J by 0 bases; unmatched bases: 1.

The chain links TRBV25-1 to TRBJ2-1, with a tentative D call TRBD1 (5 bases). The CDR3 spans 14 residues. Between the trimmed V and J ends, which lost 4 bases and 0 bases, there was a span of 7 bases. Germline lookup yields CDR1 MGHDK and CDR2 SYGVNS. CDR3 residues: CASSGQLSYNEQFF. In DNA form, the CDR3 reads TGTGCCAGCAGTGGACAGCTCTCCTACAATGAGCAGTTCTTC.

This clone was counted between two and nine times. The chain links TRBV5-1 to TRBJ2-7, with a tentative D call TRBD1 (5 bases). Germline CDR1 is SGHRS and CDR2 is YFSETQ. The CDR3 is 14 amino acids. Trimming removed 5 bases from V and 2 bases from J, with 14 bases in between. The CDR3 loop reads CASRQERGTYEQYF. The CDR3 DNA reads TGCGCCAGCAGACAGGAGCGCGGTACCTACGAGCAGTACTTC.

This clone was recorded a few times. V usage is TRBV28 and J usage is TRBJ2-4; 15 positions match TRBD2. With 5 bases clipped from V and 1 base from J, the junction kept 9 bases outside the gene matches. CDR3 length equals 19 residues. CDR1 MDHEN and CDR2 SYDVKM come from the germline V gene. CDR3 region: CASSPPRTSGRVAKNIQYF. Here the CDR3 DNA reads TGTGCCAGCAGTCCGCCGAGGACTAGCGGGAGGGTGGCCAAAAACATTCAGTACTTC.

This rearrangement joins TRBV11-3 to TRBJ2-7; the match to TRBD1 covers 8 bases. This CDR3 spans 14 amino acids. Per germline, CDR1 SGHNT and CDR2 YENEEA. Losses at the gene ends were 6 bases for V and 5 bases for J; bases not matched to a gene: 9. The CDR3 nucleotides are TGTGCCAGCAGACTACAGGGGGACGGCAACGAGCAGTACTTC. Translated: CASRLQGDGNEQYF.

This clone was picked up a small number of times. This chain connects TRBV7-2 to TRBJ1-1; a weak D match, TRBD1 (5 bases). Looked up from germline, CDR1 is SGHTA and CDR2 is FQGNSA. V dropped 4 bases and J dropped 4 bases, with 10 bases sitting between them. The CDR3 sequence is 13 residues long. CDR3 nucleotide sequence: TGTGCCAGCAGCTGGATAGGGGCCACTGAAGCTTTCTTT. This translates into CASSWIGATEAFF.